This T cell receptor (beta chain) was sequenced for a study of T cells in Graves' hyperthyroidism and ophthalmopathy. Looked up from germline, CDR1 is SGHTA and CDR2 is FQGNSA. The CDR3 sequence is 14 residues long. V was trimmed by 2 bases and J by 9 bases, leaving 11 bases between them. Researchers took RNA transcripts and amplified the TCR beta CDR3 regions from them. First-round RT-PCR of the TCR CDR3 relied on the HTBI primer set. Via MiXCR, TCRdb re-called the multiplex PCR reads, giving one row per CDR3 protein. The table lists nearly 600,000 distinct CDR3 sequences, 14% of them singletons, with around 7% in the top ten. In its sample, this clonotype was seen a few times.

The TCR comes from a woman between 18 and 29 years old with Graves' ophthalmopathy. The sequencing sample was made of blood. The J gene is TRBJ1-6, the V gene TRBV7-2; tentatively, D is TRBD1 (5 bases). CDR3 in amino acids: CASSLPDGGSPLHF. CDR3 DNA sequence: TGTGCCAGCAGCTTACCAGACGGGGGTTCACCCCTCCACTTT. The full variable domain, with the rest looked up from reference TRBV7-2 and TRBJ1-6, is GAGVSQSPSNKVTEKGKDVELRCDPISGHTALYWYRQSLGQGLEFLIYFQGNSAPDKSGLPSDRFSAERTGGSVSTLTIQRTQQEDSAVYLCASSLPDGGSPLHFGNGTRLTVT.